Below, 31 T cell receptor beta chains from the same sample are listed, as sequenced in a study of blood T cell repertoires in COVID-19. Assay used: immunoSEQ multiplex PCR; TCRdb lists only in-frame clones, some missing. The sample consists of 100,000 or so clones, over 75% of them appearing once. Sequencing was performed on peripheral blood. The source of these receptors is a man between 50 and 59 years old with acute or convalescent COVID-19.

The V and J genes are TRBV10-2 and TRBJ1-2; 8 bases match TRBD1. J lost 6 bases, V lost 4 bases, and 7 bases had no gene match. CDR3 length equals 14 residues. Looked up from germline, CDR1 is WSHSY and CDR2 is SAAADI. The CDR3 is CASSAAGGANGYTF. Here the CDR3 DNA reads TGCGCCAGCAGTGCCGCAGGGGGCGCGAATGGCTACACCTTC.

V gene TRBV28 combines with J gene TRBJ2-5; the match to TRBD2 covers 11 bases. The CDR3 has 16 residues. The germline gives CDR1 MDHEN, CDR2 SYDVKM. Germline trimming cut 3 bases from V and 5 bases from J; bases unmatched to any gene: 8. Here the CDR3 reads CASSFGTSGSVETQYF. The CDR3 DNA sequence: TGTGCCAGCAGTTTTGGTACTAGCGGGAGTGTGGAGACCCAGTACTTC.

The J gene is TRBJ2-1, the V gene TRBV5-4; TRBD2 agrees at 9 bases. The CDR3 extends over 15 amino acids. CDR1 SGHNT and CDR2 YYREEE come from the germline V gene (reference sequence). V was pared by 2 bases and J by 7 bases, with 7 bases of the junction left unmatched. The CDR3 sequence is CASSFGLAGRNEQFF. CDR3 DNA: TGTGCCAGCAGCTTTGGTCTAGCGGGGCGTAATGAGCAGTTCTTC.

This rearrangement joins TRBV9 to TRBJ1-3; D is ambiguous. V was cut by 3 bases and J by 0 bases, with 4 bases left in between. The CDR3 extends over 13 amino acids. Germline assignment: CDR1 SGDLS and CDR2 YYNGEE. CDR3 in amino acids: CASSDLSGNTIYF. CDR3 nucleotide sequence: TGTGCCAGCAGCGATCTCTCTGGAAACACCATATATTTT.

This clone was recorded only once. Here the CDR3 reads CASSRSTRNEDGYTF. CDR3 DNA sequence: TGTGCCAGCAGTCGAAGTACCCGAAACGAGGATGGCTACACCTTC. V and J are TRBV27 and TRBJ1-2; D uncertain. Germline V lookup: CDR1 MNHEY, CDR2 SMNVEV (reference sequence). This CDR3 contains 15 residues. Trimming removed 5 bases at V and 6 bases at J, with 19 bases between.

This clone came up once. The J gene is TRBJ2-5, the V gene TRBV5-8; D perhaps matches TRBD1 (5 bases). V lost 3 bases to trimming and J lost 3 bases, with 6 bases between them. The CDR3 sequence is 12 residues long. Germline CDR1 reads SGHTS; CDR2 reads YDEGEE. CDR3 sequence: CASSSQEETQYF. The CDR3 DNA follows: TGTGCCAGCAGCTCACAGGAAGAGACCCAGTACTTC.

J is TRBJ2-3 and V is TRBV7-6, with 10 bases aligning to TRBD2. Germline values: CDR1 SGHVS, CDR2 FNYEAQ. The CDR3 spans 17 residues. J lost 0 bases, V lost 3 bases, and 6 bases had no gene match. The CDR3 bases are TGTGCCAGCAGCTTCCCAGCTAGCGGGAGCAGCACAGATACGCAGTATTTT. It translates to CASSFPASGSSTDTQYF.

The chain couples TRBV7-6 to TRBJ2-3; 11 bases are shared with TRBD2. The CDR3 runs 14 residues. The V gene's germline CDR1 is SGHVS and CDR2 FNYEAQ. V shed 5 bases and J 8 bases; nucleotides not matched to a gene: 6. The DNA for the CDR3 is TGTGCCAGCAGCCCCGGGACTAGCGGTGGTACGCAGTATTTT. Protein sequence: CASSPGTSGGTQYF. Together with reference TRBV7-6 and TRBJ2-3, the CDR3 gives the full variable domain: GAGVSQSPRYKVTKRGQDVALRCDPISGHVSLYWYRQALGQGPEFLTYFNYEAQQDKSGLPNDRFSAERPEGSISTLTIQRTEQRDSAMYRCASSPGTSGGTQYFGPGTRLTVL.

The gene calls are TRBV3-1 (or the pseudogene TRBV3-2) and TRBJ2-3, with 11 bases lining up with TRBD2. J was trimmed by 7 bases and V by 4 bases; bases with no gene match: 4. In germline, CDR1 is LGHDT, CDR2 YNNKEL (reference sequence). This CDR3 is built from 14 residues. The CDR3 is CASSRTSGGNTQYF. CDR3 bases: TGTGCCAGCAGCCGTACTAGCGGGGGAAATACGCAGTATTTT.

The rearrangement uses TRBV12-3 or TRBV12-4 and TRBJ1-2, with a tentative D call TRBD1 (6 bases). V lost 6 bases to trimming and J lost 2 bases, with 10 bases between them. CDR3 size: 13 residues. CDR3 nucleotide sequence: TGTGCCAGCAGGGTTACAGGGAACTATGGCTACACCTTC. Its translation is CASRVTGNYGYTF.

The CDR3 sequence is CASSLRGGPYYEQYF. CDR3 DNA: TGCGCCAGCAGCTTGCGCGGGGGGCCTTACTACGAGCAGTACTTC. The V gene is TRBV5-1, the J gene TRBJ2-7; 8 bases align to TRBD2. The germline CDR1 and CDR2 sequences are SGHRS and YFSETQ. Losses at the gene ends were 1 base for V and 3 bases for J; bases not matched to a gene: 6. This CDR3 has 15 amino acids.

This clone occurred once. The V gene is TRBV5-5, the J gene TRBJ2-1; D remains unclear. The CDR3 has 16 amino acids. Germline lookup yields CDR1 SGHKS and CDR2 YYEKEE (reference sequence). The ends were cut back, 4 bases at V and 8 bases at J, with 22 bases in the middle. For the CDR3, the DNA is TGTGCCAGCAGCCGTGACCCCAGGATCGGTGGGCATGAGCAGTTCTTC. The encoded protein is CASSRDPRIGGHEQFF.

The chain has TRBV6-5 and TRBJ1-6; 7 bases agree with TRBD1. Germline V gives CDR1 MNHEY, CDR2 SVGAGI. The CDR3 runs 14 residues. Trimming took 4 bases from V and 10 from J; bases not matched to a gene: 7. The CDR3: CASSSDRARSPLHF. As DNA, the CDR3 is TGTGCCAGCAGTTCCGACAGGGCCCGCTCACCCCTCCACTTT.

The chain couples TRBV5-4 to TRBJ1-2; perhaps TRBD1 as D (5 bases). CDR1 is SGHNT, CDR2 YYREEE, per germline (reference sequence). This CDR3 has 13 amino acids. V was clipped by 5 bases and J by 7 bases, with 15 bases between them. DNA of the CDR3: TGTGCCAGCAGGTCCGGGAGGGGAGGTGGCTACACCTTC. Its protein is CASRSGRGGGYTF.

This chain links TRBV12-3 or TRBV12-4 with TRBJ1-2, with a possible D match to TRBD1 (5 bases). Trimming took off 2 bases at V and 8 bases at J, with 12 bases between the two ends. This CDR3 has 13 residues. The CDR3 protein is CASSLLGLPGYTF. CDR3 DNA: TGTGCCAGCAGTTTACTGGGGCTACCGGGCTACACCTTC.

This clone was recorded a few times. The V gene is TRBV7-9, the J gene TRBJ1-5, with D possibly matching TRBD1 (5 bases). CDR3 length: 18 amino acids. V was clipped by 1 base and J by 4 bases, with 20 bases between them. CDR1 SEHNR and CDR2 FQNEAQ come from the germline V gene (reference sequence). CDR3: CASSLGRGSGLGNQPQHF. For the CDR3, the DNA is TGTGCCAGCAGCTTAGGCCGAGGTTCAGGGTTGGGGAATCAGCCCCAGCATTTT.

The CDR3 region has the DNA TGCAGCGTTGTGATAGATGGCTACACCTTC. It translates to CSVVIDGYTF. The chain is built from TRBV29-1 and TRBJ1-2; D is unclear. The CDR3 length is 10 residues. The V end lost 4 bases, the J end lost 6 bases, and 6 bases lay between the germline ends. Germline assignment: CDR1 SQVTM and CDR2 ANQGSEA.

V usage is TRBV9 and J usage is TRBJ1-2; TRBD1 matches at 9 bases. The CDR3 has 18 amino acids. J gave up 4 bases and V 3 bases, and 16 bases lay outside the gene matches. Looked up from germline, CDR1 is SGDLS and CDR2 is YYNGEE. The CDR3 sequence: CASSDPRGSGQGSYGYTF. CDR3 sequence (DNA): TGTGCCAGCAGCGACCCCAGAGGTTCAGGACAGGGGTCCTATGGCTACACCTTC.

This chain joins TRBV9 and TRBJ2-7, with 9 bases matching TRBD1. The CDR3 has 15 residues. V was clipped by 2 bases and J by 6 bases; unmatched bases: 9. Germline loops: CDR1 SGDLS, CDR2 YYNGEE. CDR3 region: CASSVTGQGLGEQYF. The DNA for the CDR3 is TGTGCCAGCAGCGTTACAGGACAGGGGTTAGGCGAGCAGTACTTC. Using reference TRBV9 and TRBJ2-7 for the parts outside the CDR3, the full variable domain is DSGVTQTPKHLITATGQRVTLRCSPRSGDLSVYWYQQSLDQGLQFLIQYYNGEERAKGNILERFSAQQFPDLHSELNLSSLELGDSALYFCASSVTGQGLGEQYFGPGTRLTVT.

About this clone: The junction departs from germline at one end; a sequencing error may be responsible. This chain links TRBV7-7 with TRBJ2-7, with 11 bases fitting TRBD2. The J call is in doubt because the DNA end fits TRBJ2-5 better. This CDR3 spans 16 amino acids. Germline V lookup: CDR1 SSHAT, CDR2 FNYEAQ (reference sequence). CDR3 loop: CASSPGLAGTQETQYF. CDR3 coding DNA: TGTGCTAGCAGCCCCGGACTAGCGGGTACCCAAGAGACCCAGTACTTC.

The rearrangement uses TRBV19 and TRBJ2-7; D gene uncertain. The germline CDR1 and CDR2 sequences are LNHDA and SQIVND (reference sequence). This CDR3 is 14 amino acids long. The germline V and J ends were trimmed by 1 base and 1 base, with 8 bases remaining between them. The CDR3, as DNA: TGTGCCAGTAGTATAGGGCTTCAGTCCTACGAGCAGTACTTC. Protein sequence: CASSIGLQSYEQYF.

This clone was observed once. The chain couples TRBV5-6 to TRBJ1-5, with D possibly being TRBD1 (5 bases). Trimming removed 4 bases from V and 1 base from J, with 9 bases in between. The germline V gene encodes CDR1 SGHDT and CDR2 YYEEEE. The CDR3 runs to 14 residues. The CDR3 DNA is TGTGCCAGCAGCCCGGGACTGAGCAATCAGCCCCAGCATTTT. It yields the protein CASSPGLSNQPQHF.

This chain links TRBV5-1 with TRBJ2-3, with 7 nucleotides matching TRBD2. From germline, CDR1 is SGHRS and CDR2 YFSETQ. V was pared by 6 bases and J by 2 bases, with 12 bases of the junction left unmatched. The CDR3 is made up of 16 amino acids. The CDR3 is CASTLERGRNTDTQYF. In DNA, the CDR3 is TGCGCCAGCACCCTGGAGCGGGGACGTAACACAGATACGCAGTATTTT. Supplemented by reference TRBV5-1 and TRBJ2-3, the full variable domain reads KAGVTQTPRYLIKTRGQQVTLSCSPISGHRSVSWYQQTPGQGLQFLFEYFSETQRNKGNFPGRFSGRQFSNSRSEMNVSTLELGDSALYLCASTLERGRNTDTQYFGPGTRLTVL.

The chain has TRBV19 and TRBJ2-7, with D perhaps TRBD2 (6 bases). This CDR3 is built from 13 residues. The germline V gene has CDR1 LNHDA and CDR2 SQIVND (reference sequence). V dropped 5 bases and J dropped 3 bases, with 11 bases sitting between them. CDR3 in amino acids: CASSYRGGYEQYF. The CDR3 bases are TGTGCCAGTAGTTATAGGGGAGGCTACGAGCAGTACTTC.

This chain links TRBV11-3 with TRBJ2-5, with D perhaps TRBD2 (5 bases). V shed 1 base and J shed 4 bases, with 10 bases lying between them. The CDR3 covers 14 residues. The germline CDR1 and CDR2 sequences are SGHNT and YENEEA. CDR3 sequence: CASSLVAPGETQYF. In DNA form, the CDR3 reads TGTGCCAGCAGCTTAGTAGCGCCGGGAGAGACCCAGTACTTC.

The J gene is TRBJ2-5, the V gene TRBV6-2 or TRBV6-3; TRBD2 aligns across 9 bases. The CDR3 contains 17 residues. The V gene end was trimmed by 4 bases and the J gene end by 5 bases; junction bases not matched to a gene: 14. The V gene's germline CDR1 is MNHEY and CDR2 SVGEGT. The CDR3 loop is CASSWDWGREGLETQYF. As DNA, the CDR3 is TGTGCCAGCAGTTGGGATTGGGGGCGGGAGGGCCTCGAGACCCAGTACTTC.

The rearrangement joins TRBV4-1 to TRBJ2-3; D gene unclear. The CDR3 consists of 15 residues. Trimming took 2 bases from V and 3 from J, leaving 12 bases between them. From germline, CDR1 is MGHRA and CDR2 YSYEKL. CDR3 DNA: TGCGCCAGCAGCCAATGGTGGCGGATGACAGATACGCAGTATTTT. Translating it yields CASSQWWRMTDTQYF.

The chain employs TRBV6-6 and TRBJ1-5, with 10 nucleotides matching TRBD1. CDR1 is MNHNY, CDR2 SVGAGI, per germline (reference sequence). CDR3 length: 15 amino acids. J gave up 4 bases and V 5 bases, and 5 bases lay outside the gene matches. This chain's CDR3 is CASSPRTGGNQPQHF. The CDR3, as DNA: TGTGCCAGCAGTCCCCGGACAGGGGGGAATCAGCCCCAGCATTTT.

The rearrangement links TRBV6-5 to TRBJ2-5; tentative D call: TRBD2 (5 bases). The V gene lost 7 bases and the J gene lost 5 bases, with 8 bases spanning the gap. The CDR3 consists of 11 residues. The V gene's germline CDR1 is MNHEY and CDR2 SVGAGI. The CDR3, as DNA: TGTGCCAGCATGTTAGCGGAGACCCAGTACTTC. Translated, it gives CASMLAETQYF.

The V and J genes are TRBV10-3 and TRBJ2-1; 8 bases map to TRBD2. From germline, CDR1 is ENHRY and CDR2 SYGVKD. V shed 4 bases and J 0 bases; nucleotides not matched to a gene: 5. CDR3 size: 16 residues. The CDR3 sequence is CAISATSGVSYNEQFF. CDR3 bases: TGTGCCATCAGTGCTACTAGCGGAGTCTCCTACAATGAGCAGTTCTTC.

The chain is built from TRBV28 and TRBJ1-2, with D maybe TRBD1 (5 bases). V was clipped by 5 bases and J by 4 bases, with 14 bases between them. The CDR3 length is 14 residues. Germline values: CDR1 MDHEN, CDR2 SYDVKM. The CDR3 sequence: CASSAQGLGYGYTF. As DNA, the CDR3 is TGTGCCAGCAGTGCTCAGGGACTTGGCTATGGCTACACCTTC.